This T cell receptor beta chain was sequenced during a study of siplizumab effects on memory and regulatory T cells. Germline V gene sequence: CDR1 MNHEY, CDR2 SMNVEV (reference sequence). V was shortened by 2 bases and J by 4 bases, with 8 bases between the two germline ends. CDR3 length equals 13 residues. Here immunoSEQ multiplex PCR was the method, and the copy in TCRdb shows in-frame clones only, minus some. This sample has about 100,000 clones, with less than 95% found just once. The V call is TRBV27, the J call TRBJ2-5; the D gene is possibly TRBD2 (5 bases). Source material: Tregs sorted from blood. The TCR originated in a human donor in good health. The CDR3 loop reads CASSLRGPETQYF. CDR3 in DNA: TGTGCCAGCAGTTTAAGAGGGCCAGAGACCCAGTACTTC.